Detailed here is one TCR beta chain. Its specificity is not known. This sample was included in a study of CD8+ T cells in alopecia areata. CDR1 is LNHDA, CDR2 SQIVND, per germline (reference sequence). The V segment lost 4 bases and the J segment 6 bases; nucleotides outside the gene matches: 8. The length of the CDR3 is 16 residues. Extracted RNA was reverse transcribed into cDNA, the sequencing template. Using immunoSEQ multiplex PCR, the repertoire was profiled, and TCRdb retains in-frame clones only, with some absent. The sample has 95,000 to 150,000 clones; about 51% are singletons. Study-wide results and limits: Normal scalp had lower clonality than lesional scalp, with alopecia totalis/universalis lesions showing this most strongly.

The sorting of PBMCs gave CD4+ and CD8+ T cells. This sequence was found in a human donor with alopecia areata. This chain uses TRBV19 with TRBJ2-1, with TRBD1 matching over 11 bases. The specimen was NKG2D-low CD8+ T cells sorted from blood. The CDR3 protein is CASSRHPGQGVNEQFF. The CDR3 DNA sequence: TGTGCCAGTAGTAGACACCCGGGACAGGGGGTCAATGAGCAGTTCTTC.